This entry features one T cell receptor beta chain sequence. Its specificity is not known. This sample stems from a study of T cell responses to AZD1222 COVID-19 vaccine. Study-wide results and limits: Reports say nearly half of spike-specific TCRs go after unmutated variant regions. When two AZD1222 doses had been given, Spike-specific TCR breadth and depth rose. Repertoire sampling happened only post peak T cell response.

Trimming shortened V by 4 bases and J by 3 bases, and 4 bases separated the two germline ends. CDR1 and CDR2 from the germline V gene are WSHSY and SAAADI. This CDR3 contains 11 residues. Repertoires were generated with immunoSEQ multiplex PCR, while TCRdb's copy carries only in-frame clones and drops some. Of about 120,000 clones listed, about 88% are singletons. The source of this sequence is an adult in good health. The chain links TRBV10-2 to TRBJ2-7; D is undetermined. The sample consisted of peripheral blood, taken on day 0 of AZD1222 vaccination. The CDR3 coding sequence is TGCGCCAGCAGTGCCGACTACGAGCAGTACTTC. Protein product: CASSADYEQYF.